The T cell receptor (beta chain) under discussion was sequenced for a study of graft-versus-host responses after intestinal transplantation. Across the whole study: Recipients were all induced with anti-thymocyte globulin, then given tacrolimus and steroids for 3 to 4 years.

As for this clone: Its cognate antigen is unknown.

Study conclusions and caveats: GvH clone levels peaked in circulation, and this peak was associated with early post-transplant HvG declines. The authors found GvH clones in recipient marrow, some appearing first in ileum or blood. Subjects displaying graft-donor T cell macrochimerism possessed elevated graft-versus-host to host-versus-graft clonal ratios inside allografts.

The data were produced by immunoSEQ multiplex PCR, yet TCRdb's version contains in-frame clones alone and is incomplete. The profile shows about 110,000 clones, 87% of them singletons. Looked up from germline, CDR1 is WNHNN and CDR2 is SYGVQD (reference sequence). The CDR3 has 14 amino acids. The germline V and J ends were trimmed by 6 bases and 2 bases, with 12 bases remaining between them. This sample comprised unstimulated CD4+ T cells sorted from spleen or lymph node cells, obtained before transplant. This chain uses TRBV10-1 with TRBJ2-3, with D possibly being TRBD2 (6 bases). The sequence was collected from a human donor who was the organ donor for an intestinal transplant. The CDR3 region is CASSLTRNTDTQYF. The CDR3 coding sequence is TGCGCCAGCAGCCTGACTAGAAACACAGATACGCAGTATTTT.